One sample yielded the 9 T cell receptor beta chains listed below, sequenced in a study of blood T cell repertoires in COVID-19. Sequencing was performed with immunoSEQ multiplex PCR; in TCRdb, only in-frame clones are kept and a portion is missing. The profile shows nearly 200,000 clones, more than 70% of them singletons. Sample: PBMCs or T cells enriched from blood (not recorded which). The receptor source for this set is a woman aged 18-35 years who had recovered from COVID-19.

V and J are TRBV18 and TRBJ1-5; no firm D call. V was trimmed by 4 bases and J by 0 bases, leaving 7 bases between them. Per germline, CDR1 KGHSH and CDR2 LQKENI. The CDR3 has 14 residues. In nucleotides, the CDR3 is TGTGCCAGCTCACGGGAGGATAGCAATCAGCCCCAGCATTTT. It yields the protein CASSREDSNQPQHF.

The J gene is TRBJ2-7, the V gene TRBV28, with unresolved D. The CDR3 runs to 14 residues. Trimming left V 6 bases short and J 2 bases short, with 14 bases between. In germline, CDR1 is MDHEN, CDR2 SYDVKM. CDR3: CASRQTDPPYEQYF. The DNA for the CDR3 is TGTGCCAGCAGACAGACCGACCCTCCCTACGAGCAGTACTTC. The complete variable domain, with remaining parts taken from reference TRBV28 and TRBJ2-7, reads DVKVTQSSRYLVKRTGEKVFLECVQDMDHENMFWYRQDPGLGLRLIYFSYDVKMKEKGDIPEGYSVSREKKERFSLILESASTNQTSMYLCASRQTDPPYEQYFGPGTRLTVT.

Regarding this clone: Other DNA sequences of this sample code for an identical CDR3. In DNA, the CDR3 is TGCGCCAGCAGCTTGGATTTAGCGGGGGGGTCAGATACGCAGTATTTT. The encoded protein is CASSLDLAGGSDTQYF. V and J are TRBV5-1 and TRBJ2-3; 11 bases map to TRBD2. The V gene end was trimmed by 0 bases and the J gene end by 4 bases; junction bases not matched to a gene: 4. Germline loops: CDR1 SGHRS, CDR2 YFSETQ. This CDR3 contains 16 residues. The entire variable domain, with the rest obtained from reference TRBV5-1 and TRBJ2-3, is as follows: KAGVTQTPRYLIKTRGQQVTLSCSPISGHRSVSWYQQTPGQGLQFLFEYFSETQRNKGNFPGRFSGRQFSNSRSEMNVSTLELGDSALYLCASSLDLAGGSDTQYFGPGTRLTVL.

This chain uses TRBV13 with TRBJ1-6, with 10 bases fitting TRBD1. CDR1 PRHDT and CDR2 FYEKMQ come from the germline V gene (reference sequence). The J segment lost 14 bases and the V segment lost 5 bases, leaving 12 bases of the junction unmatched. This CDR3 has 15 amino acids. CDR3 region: CASSLMGQGWSSLHF. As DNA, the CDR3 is TGTGCCAGCAGCCTCATGGGACAGGGGTGGTCGTCCCTCCACTTT.

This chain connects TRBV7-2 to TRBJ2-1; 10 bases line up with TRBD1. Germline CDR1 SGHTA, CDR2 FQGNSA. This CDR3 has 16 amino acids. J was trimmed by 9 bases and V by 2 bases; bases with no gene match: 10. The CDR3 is CASSLFWDRGLPEQFF. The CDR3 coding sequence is TGTGCCAGCAGCTTATTCTGGGACAGGGGCCTACCTGAGCAGTTCTTC.

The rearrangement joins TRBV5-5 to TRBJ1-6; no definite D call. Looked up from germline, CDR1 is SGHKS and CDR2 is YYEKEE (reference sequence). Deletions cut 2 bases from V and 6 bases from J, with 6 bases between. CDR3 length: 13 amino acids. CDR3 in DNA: TGTGCCAGCAGCTTCCAAATTAATTCACCCCTCCACTTT. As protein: CASSFQINSPLHF.

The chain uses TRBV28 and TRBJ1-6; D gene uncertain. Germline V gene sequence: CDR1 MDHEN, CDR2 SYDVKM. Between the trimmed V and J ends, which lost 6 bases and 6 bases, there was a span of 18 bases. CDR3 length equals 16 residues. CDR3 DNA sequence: TGTGCCAGCAGGCCTACGAGCGGACGAAGTAATTCACCCCTCCACTTT. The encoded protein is CASRPTSGRSNSPLHF.

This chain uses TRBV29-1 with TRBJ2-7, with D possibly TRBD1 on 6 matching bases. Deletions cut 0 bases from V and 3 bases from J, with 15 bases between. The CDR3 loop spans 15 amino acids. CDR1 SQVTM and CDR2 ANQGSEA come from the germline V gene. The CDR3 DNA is TGCAGCGTTGAAGACATCCTCGAAGGGGGCTACGAGCAGTACTTC. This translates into CSVEDILEGGYEQYF.

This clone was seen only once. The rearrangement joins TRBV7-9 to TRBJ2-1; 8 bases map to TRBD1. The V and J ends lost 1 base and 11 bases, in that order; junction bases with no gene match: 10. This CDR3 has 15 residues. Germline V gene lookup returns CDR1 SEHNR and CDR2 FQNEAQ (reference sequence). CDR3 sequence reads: CASSLVGEDREKQFF. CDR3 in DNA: TGTGCCAGCAGCTTAGTAGGGGAGGACAGGGAGAAGCAGTTCTTC.